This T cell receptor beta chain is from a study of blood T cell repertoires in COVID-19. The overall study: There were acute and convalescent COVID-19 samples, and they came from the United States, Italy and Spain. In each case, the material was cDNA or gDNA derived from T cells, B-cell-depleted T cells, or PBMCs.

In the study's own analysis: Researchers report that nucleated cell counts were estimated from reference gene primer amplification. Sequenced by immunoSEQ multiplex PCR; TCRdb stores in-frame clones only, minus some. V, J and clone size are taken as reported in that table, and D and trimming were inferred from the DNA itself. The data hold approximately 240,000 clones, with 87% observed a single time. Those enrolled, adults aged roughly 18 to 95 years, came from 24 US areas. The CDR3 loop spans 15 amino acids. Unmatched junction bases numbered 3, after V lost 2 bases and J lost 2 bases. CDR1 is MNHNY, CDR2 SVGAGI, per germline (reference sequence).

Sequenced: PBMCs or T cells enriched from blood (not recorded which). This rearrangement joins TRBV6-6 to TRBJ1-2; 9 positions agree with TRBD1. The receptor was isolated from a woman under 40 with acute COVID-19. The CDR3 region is CASSYRDRENYGYTF. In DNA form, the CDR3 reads TGTGCCAGCAGTTACCGGGACAGGGAGAACTATGGCTACACCTTC.